These T cell receptor beta chains were read from a single sample in a study of blood T cell repertoires in COVID-19. Sequenced by immunoSEQ multiplex PCR; TCRdb stores in-frame clones only, minus some. The sample lists about 260,000 clones, around four fifths seen once, with around 4% in the top ten. Sequencing was performed on peripheral blood. The receptor set was obtained from a man in his 60s with acute or convalescent COVID-19. CDR3s include the opening cysteine and the closing phenylalanine or tryptophan. A D gene is named only where the DNA matches it firmly. Clone size is not always given. Where it is, it says once, few, many or a class for expanded clones.

>TRBJ1-2|TRBV4-3|.|.
TGCGCCAGCAGCCAAGAAAGGGCTGGGACAATCCATGGCTACACCTTC
CASSQERAGTIHGYTF
>TRBJ2-1|TRBV6-5|TRBD1|.
TGTGCCAGCAGTTACAGGGGGCAGGGGATGAATGAGCAGTTCTTC
CASSYRGQGMNEQFF
>TRBJ1-6|TRBV7-6|TRBD1|.
TGTGCCAGCAGCTTAACCGGACAGGGTGGGGGATCACCCCTCCACTTT
CASSLTGQGGGSPLHF
>TRBJ1-6|TRBV11-2|.|.
TGTGCCAGCAGCCCTACAACGGTAGCTAATTCACCCCTCCACTTT
CASSPTTVANSPLHF
>TRBJ1-1|TRBV7-9|TRBD1|once
TGTGCCAGCAGCCACCCGAGACAGGGGGCGTTGGGCACTGAAGCTTTCTTT
CASSHPRQGALGTEAFF
>TRBJ1-2|TRBV19|.|.
TGTGCCAGTAGTCCCCGTCTGGGCGGCTACACCTTC
CASSPRLGGYTF
>TRBJ1-4|TRBV7-9|TRBD1|.
TGTGCCAGCAGCCCCATAAGTCTCGACAGGGAGTATGGAAAACTGTTTTTT
CASSPISLDREYGKLFF
>TRBJ1-2|TRBV2|.|.
TGTGCCAGCAGTCAGAACTATGGCTACACCTTC
CASSQNYGYTF
>TRBJ2-1|TRBV3-1/TRBV3-2|.|.
TGTGCCAGCAGCCAAGGGGCTAGCCTCCACAATGAGCAGTTCTTC
CASSQGASLHNEQFF
>TRBJ2-2|TRBV6-1|.|.
TGTGCCAGCAGTGAAGGTGCAGGAACAAACACCGGGGAGCTGTTTTTT
CASSEGAGTNTGELFF
>TRBJ1-1|TRBV19|.|.
TGTGCCAGTAAGAAGGGGATGTTGAACACTGAAGCTTTCTTT
CASKKGMLNTEAFF
>TRBJ2-3|TRBV28|.|.
TGTGCGGCGGGGTCGGGGGACACAGATACGCAGTATTTT
CAAGSGDTDTQYF
>TRBJ1-1|TRBV14|.|.
TGTGCCAGCAGCCCAGTTCCCAGGGCAGCTTTCTTT
CASSPVPRAAFF
>TRBJ2-4|TRBV28|TRBD2|.
TGTGCCAGCAGTTTATTTTCTAGCGGGACCAAAAACATTCAGTACTTC
CASSLFSSGTKNIQYF
>TRBJ2-1|TRBV9|TRBD2|.
TGTGCCAGCAGCGTTCGACTAGCGGACACTTTTGGTGAGCAGTTCTTC
CASSVRLADTFGEQFF
>TRBJ2-5|TRBV3-1/TRBV3-2|TRBD2|.
TGTGCCAGCAGCCAAGATCCCAGCGGGGGGGTCGAGACCCAGTACTTC
CASSQDPSGGVETQYF
>TRBJ2-3|TRBV20-1|.|.
TGCAGTGCTAGAGTATCTGATACGCAGTATTTT
CSARVSDTQYF
>TRBJ2-5|TRBV7-3|.|.
TGTGCCAGCAGCCCGCGGACAGGGCGGGGGGAGACCCAGTACTTC
CASSPRTGRGETQYF
>TRBJ1-6|TRBV9|.|.
TGTGCCAGCAGCGCTAGGGGTATGGGGCCCCTCCACTTT
CASSARGMGPLHF
>TRBJ1-6|TRBV5-6|TRBD1|few
TGTGCCAGCAGCCCGAGACAGGGGGCGAATTCACCCCTCCACTTT
CASSPRQGANSPLHF
>TRBJ2-3|TRBV7-9|TRBD2|.
TGTGCCAGCAGCTTTTGGACGGGAGGAGCAGATACGCAGTATTTT
CASSFWTGGADTQYF
>TRBJ2-4|TRBV18|.|.
TGTGCCAGCTCACTACGACAGTCCCTCGAAGACATTCAGTACTTC
CASSLRQSLEDIQYF
>TRBJ1-6|TRBV5-8|.|.
TGTGCCAGCAGCGCCACAGGGAAAGGTTCACCCCTCCACTTT
CASSATGKGSPLHF
>TRBJ1-2|TRBV19|TRBD1|.
TGTGCCAGTAGTTCAAACAGGGGGAGTGGCTATGGCTACACCTTC
CASSSNRGSGYGYTF
>TRBJ2-3|TRBV3-1/TRBV3-2|TRBD2|.
TGTGCCAGCAGCCAGAGGGGCGTTAGCGGGACTCGGAGGGGCACAGATACGCAGTATTTT
CASSQRGVSGTRRGTDTQYF
>TRBJ1-4|TRBV7-9|.|.
TGTGCCAGCAGCCGTCTAGAAACACGAGATGAAAAACTGTTTTTT
CASSRLETRDEKLFF
>TRBJ1-5|TRBV10-3|.|.
TGTGCCATCAGTGAGTTTTCCCTACGGAGCAATCAGCCCCAGCATTTT
CAISEFSLRSNQPQHF
>TRBJ2-1|TRBV5-4|.|few
TGTGCCAGCAGCTTGGTGGAGGGCGAGCAGTTCTTC
CASSLVEGEQFF
>TRBJ1-5|TRBV9|.|.
TGTGCCAGCAGCGTAGGTACAGGGCGACAGCCCCAGCATTTT
CASSVGTGRQPQHF
>TRBJ1-5|TRBV19|.|.
TGTGCCAGTAGAGGGCAGGGAAGGAATCAGCCCCAGCATTTT
CASRGQGRNQPQHF
>TRBJ2-1|TRBV19|TRBD2|few
TGTGCCAGTACACAACTAGCGGGAGTTTTCAATGAGCAGTTCTTC
CASTQLAGVFNEQFF
>TRBJ2-3|TRBV10-2|TRBD1|.
TGCGCCAGCAGTGAACAGGGGGCTCAAAATACGCAGTATTTT
CASSEQGAQNTQYF
>TRBJ2-1|TRBV11-2|.|few
TGTGCCAGCAGCTTCAACAATGAGCAGTTCTTC
CASSFNNEQFF
>TRBJ1-2|TRBV6-5|.|.
TGTGCCAGCAGTAGCCGCCAGGCCTATGGCTACACCTTC
CASSSRQAYGYTF
>TRBJ2-1|TRBV5-8|.|.
TGTGCCAGCAGCCAGCTCGGTTCGCCAGGGTACAATGAGCAGTTCTTC
CASSQLGSPGYNEQFF
>TRBJ2-3|TRBV12-3/TRBV12-4|.|.
TGTGCCAGCAGATTGGGGCGCACAGATACGCAGTATTTT
CASRLGRTDTQYF
>TRBJ1-5|TRBV6-2/TRBV6-3|.|.
TGTGCCAGCAGTTACTCGAGAACAGGGAGAAACAATCAGCCCCAGCATTTT
CASSYSRTGRNNQPQHF
>TRBJ1-5|TRBV19|.|few
TGTGCCAGTAGCCGACGGACAGAGAACCAGCCCCAGCATTTT
CASSRRTENQPQHF
>TRBJ1-1|TRBV11-2|.|.
TGTGCCAGCAGCGATGTGGGAGACCCTGAAGCTTTCTTT
CASSDVGDPEAFF
>TRBJ2-3|TRBV30|.|.
TGTGCCTGGGCTACCCTAGATACGCAGTATTTT
CAWATLDTQYF
>TRBJ2-3|TRBV7-9|.|.
TGTGCCAGCAGCTTCCCCCGGGTGGATACGCAGTATTTT
CASSFPRVDTQYF
>TRBJ2-3|TRBV7-8|TRBD2|.
TGTGCCAGCAGCTCGGGGAGTAGCGGGATGGATACGCAGTATTTT
CASSSGSSGMDTQYF
>TRBJ2-2|TRBV18|TRBD2|.
TGTGCCAGCTCACCACCGGGACTAGTGCGGGAGCTGTTTTTT
CASSPPGLVRELFF
>TRBJ2-5|TRBV7-6|TRBD2|.
TGTGCCAGCAGCTTAGGAGGGCTAGCGGAAGTGGAAGAGACCCAGTACTTC
CASSLGGLAEVEETQYF
>TRBJ2-7|TRBV6-6|TRBD2|once
TGTGCCAGCAGTTCCCCGGGGGGCTACGAGCAGTACTTC
CASSSPGGYEQYF
>TRBJ2-5|TRBV7-9|TRBD1|.
TGTGCCAGCACCAACGCCCCGCCCGCCCGGGACAGGGGGCGGGAGACCCAGTACTTC
CASTNAPPARDRGRETQYF
>TRBJ2-1|TRBV11-2|TRBD2|.
TGTGCCAGCAGCTCCGGGACTAGCAGGTACCATGAGCAGTTCTTC
CASSSGTSRYHEQFF
>TRBJ2-1|TRBV3-1/TRBV3-2|TRBD2|.
TGTGCCAGCAGCCAGCCCCGCGGGGCGGGAGTAAGTAATGAGCAGTTCTTC
CASSQPRGAGVSNEQFF
>TRBJ2-7|TRBV12-3/TRBV12-4|.|once
TGTGCCAGCAGTCGTGGACAAGACTACGAGCAGTACTTC
CASSRGQDYEQYF
>TRBJ2-7|TRBV6-5|.|once
TGTGCCAGCAAGGCGGGACCGACCTACGAGCAGTACTTC
CASKAGPTYEQYF
>TRBJ1-5|TRBV4-2|TRBD1|.
TGTGCCAGCAGCCAGGCACAGGGGTCGGGCAATCAGCCCCAGCATTTT
CASSQAQGSGNQPQHF